This record concerns one T cell receptor (beta chain) sequence. Its antigen is still unknown. This record comes from a study of cytomegalovirus exposure and HLA in healthy donors. The PCR contained 60 Vbeta and 13 Jbeta primers. Original analysis: Unique TCR beta chains totaled some 78 million in a later count, with some 10 million of them shared. Profiling relied on immunoSEQ multiplex PCR, and the TCRdb table lists in-frame clones only, not all of them. The V and J calls and clone size come from that table; D and trimming were worked out from the DNA. The sample includes roughly 190,000 clones, 60% to 85% of them seen just once. General study findings and limits: Later analysis identified a missense DCLRE1C variant that was linked to TCR beta V- and J-gene trimming. In vitro confirmation showed three CMV-associated chains to be CMV antigen specific.

The sequence was collected from a middle-aged woman in good health and CMV-seronegative. The sequenced sample consisted of PBMCs.

This chain's CDR3 is CASSMSFLGALREKLFF. The CDR3 DNA reads as TGTGCCAGTAGTATGTCCTTCCTTGGGGCGCTGAGGGAAAAACTGTTTTTT. The chain combines TRBV19 with TRBJ1-4, with D tentatively TRBD1 (5 bases). The CDR3 has 17 amino acids. CDR1 LNHDA and CDR2 SQIVND come from the germline V gene (reference sequence). The V end lost 3 bases, the J end lost 8 bases, and 22 bases lay between the germline ends.